Sequencing of this T cell receptor (beta chain) was carried out in a study of blood T cell repertoires in COVID-19. Across the study: Donors in the United States, Italy and Spain gave samples during acute or convalescent COVID-19. T cells, B-cell-depleted T cells, or PBMCs supplied cDNA or gDNA.

Germline V gene sequence: CDR1 LGHDT, CDR2 YNNKEL (reference sequence). This CDR3 spans 14 amino acids. The junction had 5 bases not matched to a gene; V was cut back by 1 base and J by 7 bases. Study processing details: Amplifying reference gene primers gave estimates of nucleated cell counts. Using immunoSEQ multiplex PCR, the repertoire was profiled, and TCRdb retains in-frame clones only, with some absent. Clone size and V and J calls were adopted from that table, with D and trimming inferred from the DNA. The sample includes 75,000 to 95,000 clones, around 87% of them seen just once. The chain combines TRBV3-1 (or the pseudogene TRBV3-2) with TRBJ2-7; the match to TRBD1 covers 9 bases. Sequencing input: peripheral blood. This receptor was taken from a human donor in a cohort sampled during active COVID-19. The CDR3 spells CASSQGDRVEEQYF. CDR3 bases: TGTGCCAGCAGCCAAGGGGACAGGGTTGAGGAGCAGTACTTC.